At least ten counts were recorded for the clone carrying this T cell receptor (beta chain). Its antigen is not known. These data come from a study of T cells in Graves' hyperthyroidism and ophthalmopathy. Study-wide results and caveats: Blood also contained most expanded thyroid clonotypes above 0.001.

Ophthalmopathy cases scored 3 or more on the Clinical Activity Score and 4 or more on NOSPECS grade, with duration below 3 months. The study based diagnoses on clinical symptoms, serum thyroxine and TRAb, thyroid ultrasound and orbital computed tomography. What was amplified from RNA transcripts were TCR beta CDR3 regions. First-round RT-PCR of the TCR CDR3 relied on the HTBI primer set. TCRdb reprocessed the multiplex PCR reads with MiXCR, giving one entry per CDR3 protein. The table records approximately 250,000 distinct CDR3 sequences, approximately 25% of them present only once. Specimen: blood. The TCR was taken from a woman in her thirties or forties with Graves' ophthalmopathy.

The CDR3 spells CASSRLAGVQETQYF. The DNA of the CDR3 is TGTGCCAGCAGTCGACTAGCGGGAGTACAAGAGACCCAGTACTTC. The chain couples TRBV9 to TRBJ2-5; TRBD2 matches at 12 bases. CDR3 length: 15 amino acids. Germline CDR1 is SGDLS and CDR2 is YYNGEE. V was pared by 5 bases and J by 2 bases, with 4 bases of the junction left unmatched.